This T cell receptor (beta chain) stems from a study of CD8 T cells in ankylosing spondylitis. TCRdb reanalysed the 5' RACE reads using MiXCR and keeps one entry per CDR3 protein. The repertoire consists of about 260,000 distinct CDR3 sequences, with 15% to 20% occurring once and the leading ten covering 7.5% to 9%. V lost 1 base to trimming and J lost 6 bases, with 3 bases between them. Germline loops: CDR1 SGHTA, CDR2 FQGNSA. The CDR3 totals 12 residues. The sample consisted of blood, either unsorted or a sorted T cell fraction (not recorded which). The TCR comes from a male donor with ankylosing spondylitis or in good health (not recorded which). The chain links TRBV7-2 to TRBJ2-2; D is undetermined. The CDR3 sequence is CASSLESGELFF. The CDR3 region has the DNA TGTGCCAGCAGCTTAGAATCCGGGGAGCTGTTTTTT.